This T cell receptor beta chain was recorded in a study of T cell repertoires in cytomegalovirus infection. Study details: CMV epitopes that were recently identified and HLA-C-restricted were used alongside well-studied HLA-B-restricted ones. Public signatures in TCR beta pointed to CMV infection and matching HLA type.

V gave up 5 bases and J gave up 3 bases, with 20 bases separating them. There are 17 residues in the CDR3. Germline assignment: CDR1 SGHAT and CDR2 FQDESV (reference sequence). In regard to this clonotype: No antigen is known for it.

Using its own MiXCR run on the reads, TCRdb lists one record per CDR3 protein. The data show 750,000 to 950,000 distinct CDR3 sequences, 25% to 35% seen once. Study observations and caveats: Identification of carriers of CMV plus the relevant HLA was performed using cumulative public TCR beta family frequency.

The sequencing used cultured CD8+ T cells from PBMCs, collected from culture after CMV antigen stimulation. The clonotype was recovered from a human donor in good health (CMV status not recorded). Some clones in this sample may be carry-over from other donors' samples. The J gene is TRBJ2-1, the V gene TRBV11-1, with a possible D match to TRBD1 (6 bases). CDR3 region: CASSIRQAGTHYNEQFF. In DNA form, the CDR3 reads TGTGCCAGCAGCATAAGACAGGCAGGTACCCACTACAATGAGCAGTTCTTC.